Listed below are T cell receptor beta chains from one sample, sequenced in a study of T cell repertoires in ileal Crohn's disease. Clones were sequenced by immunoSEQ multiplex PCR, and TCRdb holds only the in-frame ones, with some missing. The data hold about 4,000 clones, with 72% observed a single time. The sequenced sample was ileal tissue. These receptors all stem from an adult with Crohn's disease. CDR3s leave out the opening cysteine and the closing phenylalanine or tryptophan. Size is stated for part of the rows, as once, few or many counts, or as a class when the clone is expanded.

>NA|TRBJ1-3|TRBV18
ASSPLQAGNTIY
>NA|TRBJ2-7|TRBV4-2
ASSQVGAGEMYEQY
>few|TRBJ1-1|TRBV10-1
ASRGTGRKAF
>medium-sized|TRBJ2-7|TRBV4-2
ASSQGGSSYEQY
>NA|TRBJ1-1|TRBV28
ASSLPGLVIGGSEAF
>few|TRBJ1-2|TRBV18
ASSEGGDYGYT
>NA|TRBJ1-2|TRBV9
ASSVVDRDHGYT
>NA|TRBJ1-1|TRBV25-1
ASRGRGQRDTEAF
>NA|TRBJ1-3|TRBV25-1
ASSELAGAGNTIY
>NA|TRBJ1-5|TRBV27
ASSITGQGDSNQPQH
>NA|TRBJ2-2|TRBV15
ATSREIQRNTGELF
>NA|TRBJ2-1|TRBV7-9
ASSLTYNEQF
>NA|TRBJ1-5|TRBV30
AWSVDEGQPQH
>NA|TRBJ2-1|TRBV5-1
ASSSSYQGARQF
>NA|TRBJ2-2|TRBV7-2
ASSLGGGNTGELF